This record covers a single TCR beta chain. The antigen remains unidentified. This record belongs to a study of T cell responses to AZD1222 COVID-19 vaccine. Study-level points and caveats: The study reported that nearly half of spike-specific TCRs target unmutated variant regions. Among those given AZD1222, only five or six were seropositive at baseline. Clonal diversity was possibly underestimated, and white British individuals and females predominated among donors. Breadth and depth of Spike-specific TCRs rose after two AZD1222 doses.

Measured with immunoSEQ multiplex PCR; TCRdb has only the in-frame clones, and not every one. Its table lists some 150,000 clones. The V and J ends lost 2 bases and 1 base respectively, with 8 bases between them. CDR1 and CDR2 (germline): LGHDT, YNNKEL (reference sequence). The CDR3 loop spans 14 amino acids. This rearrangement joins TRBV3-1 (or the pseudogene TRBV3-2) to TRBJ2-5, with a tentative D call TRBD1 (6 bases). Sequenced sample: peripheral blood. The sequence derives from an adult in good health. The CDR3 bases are TGTGCCAGCAGCCAACAGGGGACCCAAGAGACCCAGTACTTC. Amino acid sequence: CASSQQGTQETQYF.